The clone carrying this T cell receptor (beta chain) was picked up one time. Its antigen is not known. This entry comes from a study of cytomegalovirus exposure and HLA in healthy donors. Broader study findings: Reports indicated that the classifier achieved high specificity and sensitivity in diagnosing cytomegalovirus status.

60 Vbeta and 13 Jbeta primers were used in PCR. Authors' methods: Approximately 79 million unique TCR beta chains, 10 million to 13 million of them shared, were counted by a later analysis. The method was immunoSEQ multiplex PCR; TCRdb's version includes in-frame clones alone and lacks a portion of them. V, J and clone size are those of that table, while D and trimming were read from the DNA. The sample consists of 100,000 to 150,000 clones, roughly 80% of them appearing once. Sequencing was done on a sample of PBMCs. The TCR was taken from a man aged 18 to 29 in good health and CMV-seropositive.

CDR3 protein: CAWSTGKSDEQYF. As DNA, the CDR3 is TGTGCCTGGAGCACAGGGAAGTCTGACGAGCAGTACTTC. The chain has TRBV30 and TRBJ2-5; weak D call: TRBD1 (6 bases). The end of the DNA aligns better with TRBJ2-7, so the J call may be wrong. Germline CDR1 is GTSNPN and CDR2 is SVGIG (reference sequence). The CDR3 has 13 residues.